These 19 T cell receptor beta chains share one sample of origin, sequenced in a study of STAT3 mutations in large granular lymphocyte leukemia. Findings of the study overall: Every T-cell large granular lymphocyte leukemia patient had at least one immunodominant TCR beta clonotype.

For these TCRs, the target antigens are not known. Method: immunoSEQ multiplex PCR; TCRdb's copy keeps in-frame clones and lacks some. This table holds 1,400 or so clones, about 52% found once. Sequencing was performed on peripheral blood mononuclear cells. The receptors here all came from a man in his sixties with T-cell large granular lymphocyte leukemia. Some clones in this sample may be carry-over from other donors' samples.

A few counts support this clone. This rearrangement joins TRBV13 to TRBJ2-3; D ambiguous. Germline lookup yields CDR1 PRHDT and CDR2 FYEKMQ (reference sequence). The CDR3 contains 12 residues. V was shortened by 6 bases and J by 6 bases, with 10 bases between the two germline ends. The CDR3 sequence is CASSSILDTQYF. CDR3 DNA sequence: TGTGCCAGCAGTTCAATACTCGATACGCAGTATTTT.

This chain's CDR3 is CASSPRRGHEQYF. The DNA of the CDR3 is TGTGCCAGCAGCCCGCGCCGGGGCCACGAGCAGTACTTC. This chain links TRBV7-9 with TRBJ2-7, with D perhaps matching TRBD1 or TRBD2 (5 bases each). CDR3 size: 13 residues. CDR1 is SEHNR, CDR2 FQNEAQ, per germline (reference sequence). With 5 bases removed from V and 5 bases from J, the gap between germline ends came to 13 bases.

This chain connects TRBV7-2 to TRBJ2-5, with 7 nucleotides matching TRBD1. The trim removed 5 bases at V and 5 bases at J, leaving 5 bases unmatched. Germline lookup yields CDR1 SGHTA and CDR2 FQGNSA. This CDR3 is built from 13 residues. DNA for the CDR3: TGTGCCAGCAGCAGGGGGCCCGGGGAGACCCAGTACTTC. This sequence encodes CASSRGPGETQYF.

This chain uses TRBV7-9 with TRBJ1-1; D unresolved. CDR1 and CDR2 from the germline V gene are SEHNR and FQNEAQ (reference sequence). The CDR3 is 12 residues long. With 1 base removed from V and 6 bases from J, the gap between germline ends came to 6 bases. CDR3 nucleotide sequence: TGTGCCAGCAGCTTAGGATCCCCTGAAGCTTTCTTT. Its protein product is CASSLGSPEAFF. Combining the CDR3 with reference TRBV7-9 and TRBJ1-1 gives the whole variable domain DTGVSQNPRHKITKRGQNVTFRCDPISEHNRLYWYRQTLGQGPEFLTYFQNEAQLEKSRLLSDRFSAERPKGSFSTLEIQRTEQGDSAMYLCASSLGSPEAFFGQGTRLTVV.

Only a few counts were recorded for this clone. The rearrangement joins TRBV5-1 to TRBJ1-3, with 7 positions matching TRBD1. The germline gives CDR1 SGHRS, CDR2 YFSETQ. V lost 5 bases, J lost 0 bases, and 5 bases stayed unmatched. The CDR3 is made up of 15 amino acids. The CDR3, as DNA: TGCGCCAGCAGGGCCGGACAGGACTCTGGAAACACCATATATTTT. Amino acid sequence: CASRAGQDSGNTIYF.

J is TRBJ2-7 and V is TRBV30; D is perhaps TRBD1 or TRBD2 (5 bases each). The germline V gene has CDR1 GTSNPN and CDR2 SVGIG (reference sequence). There are 15 residues in the CDR3. Trimming cost V 0 bases and J 11 bases, with 23 bases left between them. CDR3 in amino acids: CAWSVLGRNGFRKYF. The CDR3 DNA follows: TGTGCCTGGAGTGTACTGGGACGGAATGGGTTCCGGAAGTACTTC.

The genes are TRBV10-3 and TRBJ2-2; D unclear. Looked up from germline, CDR1 is ENHRY and CDR2 is SYGVKD. V lost 11 bases to trimming and J lost 2 bases, with 15 bases between them. The CDR3 consists of 14 residues. CDR3 amino acids: CASGGFSNTGELFF. The CDR3 DNA reads TGTGCCTCAGGCGGCTTTTCAAACACCGGGGAGCTGTTTTTT.

V gene TRBV5-4 combines with J gene TRBJ1-1; no clear D. This CDR3 comprises 14 residues. The germline gives CDR1 SGHNT, CDR2 YYREEE (reference sequence). Trimming removed 2 bases at V and 3 bases at J, with 11 bases between. CDR3 amino acids: CASSLRDRYTEAFF. The CDR3 DNA reads TGTGCCAGCAGCTTAAGAGATCGGTACACTGAAGCTTTCTTT.

The V gene is TRBV25-1, the J gene TRBJ2-3, with TRBD2 matching over 8 bases. CDR1 and CDR2 (germline): MGHDK, SYGVNS. V was clipped by 7 bases and J by 6 bases; unmatched bases: 15. CDR3 length: 16 residues. CDR3 loop: CASNDRSGSWEDTQYF. CDR3 in DNA: TGTGCCAGCAATGATCGGAGCGGGAGTTGGGAGGATACGCAGTATTTT.

The chain couples TRBV10-3 to TRBJ2-7, with D possibly being TRBD2 (5 bases). V lost 8 bases and J lost 7, with 9 bases in between. The CDR3 sequence is 10 residues long. Germline CDR1 ENHRY, CDR2 SYGVKD. In DNA, the CDR3 is TGTGCCATCGGACGGGGAGAGCAGTACTTC. Translation gives CAIGRGEQYF.

This clone was counted a few times. The rearrangement uses TRBV7-6 and TRBJ1-1; perhaps TRBD1 as D (5 bases). With 1 base removed from V and 1 base from J, the gap between germline ends came to 10 bases. CDR1 and CDR2 from the germline V gene are SGHVS and FNYEAQ. This CDR3 comprises 15 residues. Written as DNA, the CDR3 is TGTGCCAGCAGCTTAGTAGGGGTTTGGAACACTGAAGCTTTCTTT. Translating gives CASSLVGVWNTEAFF.

V usage is TRBV30 and J usage is TRBJ2-5; D is possibly TRBD1 (6 bases). Germline values: CDR1 GTSNPN, CDR2 SVGIG (reference sequence). The CDR3 has 12 amino acids. Trimming stripped 3 bases from V and 5 bases from J, with 10 bases between. The CDR3 DNA sequence: TGTGCCTGGAGCAGCAGGGGTGAGACCCAGTACTTC. Its translation is CAWSSRGETQYF.

The chain recombines TRBV18 with TRBJ2-5; D possibly corresponds to TRBD2 (6 bases). V was pared by 1 base and J by 2 bases, with 8 bases between. The CDR3 consists of 14 residues. CDR1 is KGHSH and CDR2 is LQKENI in the germline V gene. The CDR3 nucleotides read TGTGCCAGCTCACCACAGGCGGGGCAAGAGACCCAGTACTTC. Its protein product is CASSPQAGQETQYF.

This chain uses TRBV13 with TRBJ1-1; D is perhaps TRBD1 (5 bases). Germline V gives CDR1 PRHDT, CDR2 FYEKMQ (reference sequence). V was clipped by 1 base and J by 1 base, with 7 bases between them. The CDR3 contains 14 residues. The CDR3 sequence is CASSLAGGNTEAFF. The CDR3 DNA reads as TGTGCCAGCAGCTTAGCGGGGGGGAACACTGAAGCTTTCTTT.

This clone was observed a handful of times. The J gene is TRBJ2-5, the V gene TRBV9; 16 bases match TRBD2. Per germline, CDR1 SGDLS and CDR2 YYNGEE. There are 18 residues in the CDR3. With V trimmed by 4 bases and J by 5 bases, 11 bases remained unmatched. CDR3: CASSLGTSGRAWVETQYF. In DNA, the CDR3 is TGTGCCAGCAGCCTCGGGACTAGCGGGAGGGCCTGGGTGGAGACCCAGTACTTC.

The CDR3 sequence is CASSSGQGEDTIYF. The DNA of the CDR3 is TGCGCCAGCAGCTCGGGACAGGGGGAGGACACCATATATTTT. The J gene is TRBJ1-3, the V gene TRBV5-1; 11 bases align to TRBD1. J was trimmed by 8 bases and V by 3 bases; bases with no gene match: 4. This CDR3 has 14 residues. CDR1 and CDR2 from the germline V gene are SGHRS and YFSETQ.

In DNA, the CDR3 is TGTGCCAGCAGCTTAGCGGGGGCGGGAGTTGGGTACGAGCAGTACTTC. Protein sequence: CASSLAGAGVGYEQYF. The chain has TRBV7-9 and TRBJ2-7; possibly TRBD2 for D (7 bases). V lost 0 bases and J lost 4, with 16 bases in between. The CDR3 runs to 16 residues. Germline V CDR1 and CDR2: SEHNR, FQNEAQ (reference sequence).

This clone was seen more than once but under ten times. This chain's CDR3 is CSVELAGGRYNEQFF. In DNA, the CDR3 is TGCAGCGTTGAATTAGCGGGAGGGCGCTACAATGAGCAGTTCTTC. V is TRBV29-1 and J is TRBJ2-1, with 11 bases that match TRBD2. The V gene's germline CDR1 is SQVTM and CDR2 ANQGSEA. This CDR3 spans 15 amino acids. Trimming took 2 bases from V and 3 from J; bases not matched to a gene: 3.

The chain links TRBV7-8 to TRBJ1-2; D is undetermined. The CDR3 is 12 residues long. V gave up 1 base and J gave up 3 bases, with 3 bases separating them. CDR1 is SGHVS, CDR2 FQNEAQ, per germline. As DNA, the CDR3 is TGTGCCAGCAGCTTAGGGGACTATGGCTACACCTTC. This encodes CASSLGDYGYTF.